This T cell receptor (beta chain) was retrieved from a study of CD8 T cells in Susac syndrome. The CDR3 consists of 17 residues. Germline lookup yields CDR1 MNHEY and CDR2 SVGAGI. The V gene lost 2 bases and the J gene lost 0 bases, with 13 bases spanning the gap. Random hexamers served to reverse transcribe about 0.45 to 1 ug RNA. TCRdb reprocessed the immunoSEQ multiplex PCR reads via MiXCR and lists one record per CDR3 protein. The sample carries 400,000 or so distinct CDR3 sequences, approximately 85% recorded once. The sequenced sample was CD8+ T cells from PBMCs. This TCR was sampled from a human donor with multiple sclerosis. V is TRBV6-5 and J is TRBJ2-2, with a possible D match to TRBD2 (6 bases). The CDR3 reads CASSYGTGGTNTGELFF. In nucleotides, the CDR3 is TGTGCCAGCAGTTACGGGACTGGCGGGACGAACACCGGGGAGCTGTTTTTT.